This TCR beta chain was retrieved from a study of blood T cell repertoires in COVID-19. Study-wide context: The United States, Italy and Spain supplied acute and convalescent COVID-19 samples.

CDR1 LNHDA and CDR2 SQIVND come from the germline V gene (reference sequence). This CDR3 has 16 residues. After removal of 5 bases from V and 5 bases from J, the junction contained 10 bases not matched to a gene. Authors' analysis steps: Amplification of reference gene primers was used by the study to estimate nucleated cell counts. Produced via immunoSEQ multiplex PCR; TCRdb's table is partial and in-frame only. That table furnishes V, J and clone size, whereas the DNA furnished D and trimming. The sample holds 100,000 or so clones, roughly 87% seen once. J is TRBJ1-5 and V is TRBV19; 9 nucleotides line up with TRBD1. Sequences were obtained from peripheral blood. The clonotype was recovered from a man aged 80 or over with acute or convalescent COVID-19. CDR3 protein: CASSAGQGQRHQPQHF. The CDR3 DNA is TGTGCCAGTAGTGCCGGACAGGGGCAAAGACATCAGCCCCAGCATTTT.